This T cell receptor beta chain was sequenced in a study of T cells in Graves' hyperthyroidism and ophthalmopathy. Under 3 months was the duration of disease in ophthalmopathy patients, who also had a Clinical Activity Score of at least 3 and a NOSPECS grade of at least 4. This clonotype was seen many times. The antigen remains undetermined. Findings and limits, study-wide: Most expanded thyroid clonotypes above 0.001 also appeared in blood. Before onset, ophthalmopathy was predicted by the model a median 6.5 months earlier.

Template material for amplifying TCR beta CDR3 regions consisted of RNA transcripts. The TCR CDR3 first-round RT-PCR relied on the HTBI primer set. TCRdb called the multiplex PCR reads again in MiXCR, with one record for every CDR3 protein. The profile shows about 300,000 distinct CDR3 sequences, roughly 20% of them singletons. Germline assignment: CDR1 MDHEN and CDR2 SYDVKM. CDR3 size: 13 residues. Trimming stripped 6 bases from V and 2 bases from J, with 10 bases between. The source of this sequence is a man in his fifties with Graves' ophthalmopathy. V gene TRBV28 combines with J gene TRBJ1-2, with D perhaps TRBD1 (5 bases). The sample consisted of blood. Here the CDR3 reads CASSLEGNYGYTF. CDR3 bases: TGTGCCAGCAGCTTAGAGGGGAACTATGGCTACACCTTC.